This note documents a single T cell receptor (beta chain) sequence. Its antigen is currently unknown. The V and J ends lost 7 bases and 3 bases respectively, with 16 bases between them. CDR1 and CDR2 from the germline V gene are SQVTM and ANQGSEA. The length of the CDR3 is 13 residues. The data were obtained in a study of CD8+ T cells in alopecia areata. About the research overall: The share of scalp area affected provided the severity score for treated patients. Study-wide findings and caveats: Treatment with tofacitinib significantly lowered scalp clonality and reduced expanded CD8+ clones among the top 100. Persistence of many expanded lesional clones was seen in scalp and blood during tofacitinib.

Extracted RNA was reverse transcribed, and the resulting cDNA served as sequencing template. The table came from immunoSEQ multiplex PCR; TCRdb's copy has only in-frame clones and leaves some out. This sample carries 150,000 to 200,000 clones, just under 65% of them seen once, and the ten largest clones take approximately 1.4%. Documented treatment: oral pan-JAK inhibitor, 5-10 mg twice daily. This chain links TRBV29-1 with TRBJ2-7; D gene unclear. The specimen comprised CD4+ T cells sorted from blood, sampled between weeks 47 and 50, from a patient treated with tofacitinib. The receptor was derived from a human donor with alopecia areata. The chain's CDR3 is CSAASGPIYEQYF. CDR3 nucleotides: TGCAGCGCCGCTTCGGGCCCGATCTACGAGCAGTACTTC.